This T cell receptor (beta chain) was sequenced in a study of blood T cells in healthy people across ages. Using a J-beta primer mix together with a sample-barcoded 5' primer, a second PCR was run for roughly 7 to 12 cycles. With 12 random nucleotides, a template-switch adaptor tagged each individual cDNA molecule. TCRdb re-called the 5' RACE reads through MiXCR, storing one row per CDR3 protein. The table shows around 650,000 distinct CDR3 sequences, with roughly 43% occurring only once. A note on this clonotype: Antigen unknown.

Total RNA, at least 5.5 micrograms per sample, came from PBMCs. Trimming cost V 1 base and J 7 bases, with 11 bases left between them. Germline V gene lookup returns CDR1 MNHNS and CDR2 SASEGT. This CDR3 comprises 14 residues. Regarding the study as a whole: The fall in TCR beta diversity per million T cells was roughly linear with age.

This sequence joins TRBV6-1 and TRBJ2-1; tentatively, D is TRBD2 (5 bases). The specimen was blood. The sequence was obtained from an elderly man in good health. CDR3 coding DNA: TGTGCCAGCAGTGAAGTCGGGGATAAGAATGAGCAGTTCTTC. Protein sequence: CASSEVGDKNEQFF.